This passage covers 15 T cell receptor beta chains from one sample sequenced in a study of CD8 T cells in ankylosing spondylitis (TCRdb year 2017). Libraries were constructed by 5' RACE. These reads were obtained on an Illumina HiSeq 2500. TCRdb trimmed public reads at Q25 via fastp, called clones via MiXCR and kept in-frame beta chains. One record per CDR3 amino acid sequence lists the most common genes and DNA. Counted in this sample were 450,000 to 550,000 distinct CDR3 sequences; approximately 5% of them appeared once. The top ten clones comprise under 4.5% of the sample. Their target antigens are unknown. On the study overall, not on this receptor specifically: A TCR beta motif made up of several highly homologous amino acid variants appeared to be characteristic of blood from ankylosing spondylitis patients.

Material: blood, either unsorted or a sorted T cell fraction (not recorded which). The receptor source for this set is a male donor with ankylosing spondylitis.

This clonotype showed up just a few times. The rearrangement uses TRBV20-1 and TRBJ2-5, with TRBD2 identical over 9 bases. The germline gives CDR1 DFQATT, CDR2 SNEGSKA (reference sequence). The CDR3 is made up of 17 amino acids. The junction had 12 bases not matched to a gene; V was cut back by 3 bases and J by 1 base. Here the CDR3 DNA reads TGCAGTGCTAGCGGCGGGGGGGCCGGATTTTTCCAAGAGACCCAGTACTTC. Translating gives CSASGGGAGFFQETQYF.

At least ten counts were recorded for this clonotype. V and J are TRBV11-2 and TRBJ2-5; D not certain. Between the trimmed V and J ends, which lost 4 bases and 7 bases, there was a span of 16 bases. Germline V CDR1 and CDR2: SGHAT, FQNNGV. The CDR3 is 14 amino acids. In DNA form, the CDR3 reads TGTGCCAGCAGCTCGGACGTCTTTGTAGGGACCCAGTACTTC. The encoded protein is CASSSDVFVGTQYF.

This clonotype has a count of ten or more. The gene calls are TRBV5-8 and TRBJ1-1; no reliable D call. CDR3 length: 12 amino acids. V gave up 2 bases and J gave up 7 bases, with 9 bases separating them. The germline V gene has CDR1 SGHTS and CDR2 YDEGEE. CDR3 sequence reads: CASSFWTIEAFF. The CDR3 DNA follows: TGTGCCAGCAGCTTTTGGACTATTGAAGCTTTCTTT.

In this sample, this clonotype turned up many times. The gene calls are TRBV20-1 and TRBJ2-7, with TRBD2 matching over 7 bases. The ends lost 6 bases at V and 6 bases at J; junction bases unmatched: 8. The CDR3 contains 12 residues. The germline CDR1 and CDR2 sequences are DFQATT and SNEGSKA (reference sequence). The CDR3 sequence: CSASRGGAEQYF. The CDR3 bases are TGCAGTGCCAGCCGGGGAGGGGCCGAGCAGTACTTC.

This clonotype was observed many times. J is TRBJ1-4 and V is TRBV6-5, with D perhaps TRBD1 (6 bases). Trimming shortened V by 2 bases and J by 7 bases, and 11 bases separated the two germline ends. Germline CDR1 MNHEY, CDR2 SVGAGI. The CDR3 covers 14 residues. CDR3 protein: CASSYAGAGEKLFF. The CDR3 nucleotides read TGTGCCAGCAGTTACGCGGGGGCAGGTGAAAAACTGTTTTTT.

This clonotype occurred a few times. The rearrangement links TRBV6-2 or TRBV6-3 to TRBJ2-7; 8 bases align to TRBD1. Germline CDR1 MNHEY, CDR2 SVGEGT. The CDR3 sequence is 15 residues long. Germline trimming cut 6 bases from V and 3 bases from J; bases unmatched to any gene: 10. CDR3 bases: TGTGCCAGCAGATCTATGGGACAGGATTACTACGAGCAGTACTTC. This translates into CASRSMGQDYYEQYF.

The chain employs TRBV27 and TRBJ1-4, with D unclear. The V end was cut by 1 base, the J end by 3 bases, with 9 bases between. The CDR3 consists of 15 residues. CDR1 is MNHEY and CDR2 is SMNVEV in the germline V gene (reference sequence). The CDR3 region has the DNA TGTGCCAGCAGTTTATTGTCCAGCGCTAATGAAAAACTGTTTTTT. Its protein is CASSLLSSANEKLFF.

Ten or more counts support this clonotype. The chain combines TRBV12-3 or TRBV12-4 with TRBJ1-2, with D possibly matching TRBD1 (6 bases). Trimming shortened V by 6 bases and J by 8 bases, and 19 bases separated the two germline ends. The CDR3 covers 14 residues. In DNA, the CDR3 is TGTGCCAGCAGCCCTTCTCCAGGGGCTAGGGGCTACACCTTC. Amino acids: CASSPSPGARGYTF.

The sample holds many counts of this clonotype. The chain has TRBV2 and TRBJ2-1; 8 bases line up with TRBD1. CDR1 and CDR2 (germline): SNHLY, FYNNEI. CDR3 length equals 15 residues. The trim removed 2 bases at V and 9 bases at J, leaving 9 bases unmatched. In DNA form, the CDR3 reads TGTGCCAGCAGTGAATGGACAGGGAGAGGTGGTGAGCAGTTCTTC. Translated, it gives CASSEWTGRGGEQFF.

This clonotype was detected ten times or more. V gene TRBV7-2 combines with J gene TRBJ1-1; unclear D gene. CDR1 is SGHTA, CDR2 FQGNSA, per germline. Between the trimmed V and J ends, which lost 7 bases and 4 bases, there was a span of 13 bases. The CDR3 consists of 13 residues. CDR3 bases: TGTGCCAGCACCGATTATGGAGGCACTGAAGCTTTCTTT. This translates into CASTDYGGTEAFF.

Many counts were recorded for this clonotype. The V and J genes are TRBV7-9 and TRBJ1-2; D is ambiguous. Trimming removed 3 bases from V and 8 bases from J, with 13 bases in between. Germline CDR1 SEHNR, CDR2 FQNEAQ (reference sequence). The CDR3 sequence is 13 residues long. Written as DNA, the CDR3 is TGTGCCAGCAGCTTTGGCGCCGCGGACGGCTACACCTTC. Its translation is CASSFGAADGYTF.

The chain couples TRBV7-9 to TRBJ1-5, with 7 bases matching TRBD1. V dropped 5 bases and J dropped 0; count of bases not matched to a gene: 10. Germline V gives CDR1 SEHNR, CDR2 FQNEAQ (reference sequence). This CDR3 comprises 17 residues. In DNA, the CDR3 is TGTGCCAGCAGCCCCGGGACAGCGGCTTATAGCAATCAGCCCCAGCATTTT. Residues: CASSPGTAAYSNQPQHF.

This clonotype was picked up many times. The gene calls are TRBV5-1 and TRBJ1-3, with D uncertain. The CDR3 is 16 residues long. V lost 4 bases to trimming and J lost 1 base, with 15 bases between them. The germline V gene has CDR1 SGHRS and CDR2 YFSETQ. The CDR3 coding sequence is TGCGCCAGCAGCCTTTCCCGACAACCTTCTGGAAACACCATATATTTT. This sequence encodes CASSLSRQPSGNTIYF. Supplemented by reference TRBV5-1 and TRBJ1-3, the full variable domain reads KAGVTQTPRYLIKTRGQQVTLSCSPISGHRSVSWYQQTPGQGLQFLFEYFSETQRNKGNFPGRFSGRQFSNSRSEMNVSTLELGDSALYLCASSLSRQPSGNTIYFGEGSWLTVV.

This clonotype was recorded many times. The chain uses TRBV29-1 and TRBJ1-1, with a tentative D call TRBD1 (5 bases). Germline V gene data show CDR1 as SQVTM and CDR2 as ANQGSEA. The CDR3 has 14 residues. V lost 1 base and J 0 bases, leaving 9 bases between the germline ends. The CDR3 loop reads CSVEAGGVNTEAFF. For the CDR3, the DNA is TGCAGCGTTGAAGCGGGGGGTGTGAACACTGAAGCTTTCTTT. The variable domain in full, completed from reference TRBV29-1 and TRBJ1-1, reads SAVISQKPSRDICQRGTSLTIQCQVDSQVTMMFWYRQQPGQSLTLIATANQGSEATYESGFVIDKFPISRPNLTFSTLTVSNMSPEDSSIYLCSVEAGGVNTEAFFGQGTRLTVV.

Many counts were recorded for this clonotype. The V and J genes are TRBV10-3 and TRBJ2-2; TRBD2 agrees at 8 bases. The CDR3 has 16 residues. The trim removed 3 bases at V and 3 bases at J, leaving 6 bases unmatched. Germline values: CDR1 ENHRY, CDR2 SYGVKD. This CDR3 reads CAISDLQAGDTGELFF. The CDR3 nucleotides are TGTGCCATCAGTGATCTACAAGCGGGGGACACCGGGGAGCTGTTTTTT.